This T cell receptor beta chain originates from a study of cytotoxic CD8 clonotypes in ibrutinib-treated CLL. Study results and limitations: An increase in clonality occurred at ibrutinib response, followed by a return toward baseline at progression.

Repertoires were generated with immunoSEQ multiplex PCR, while TCRdb's copy carries only in-frame clones and drops some. The table has approximately 97,000 clones, over 60% seen once. CDR1 and CDR2 from the germline V gene are SNHLY and FYNNEI. The V and J ends lost 3 bases and 4 bases respectively, with 15 bases between them. This CDR3 is built from 15 residues. In regard to this clone: The antigen remains unidentified.

The sequence was obtained from a human donor with chronic lymphocytic leukemia. The sample in question was PBMCs, obtained after 24 months of ibrutinib treatment. The gene calls are TRBV2 and TRBJ2-5, with D perhaps matching TRBD1 or TRBD2 (6 bases each). CDR3 DNA sequence: TGTGCCAGCAGTGATTTTAGGGGGGTAGGAGAGACCCAGTACTTC. Its protein is CASSDFRGVGETQYF.